Listed below are T cell receptor beta chains from one sample, sequenced in a study of blood T cell repertoires in COVID-19. Assay: immunoSEQ multiplex PCR; the TCRdb copy retains only in-frame clones and omits some. The sample lists about 250,000 clones, around 90% seen once, with 0.8% in the top ten. The sequencing sample was made of peripheral blood. The origin of the receptors is a woman aged 25 to 45 with acute or convalescent COVID-19. CDR3s include the opening cysteine and the closing phenylalanine or tryptophan. The D gene is left open where the match is weak. Clone size appears in some rows only: once, few, many, or a class for an expanded clone.

clone_size	v_call	j_call	d_call	cdr3_aa	cdr3_nt
.	TRBV23-1	TRBJ1-3	.	CASPTAQGGNTIYF	TGCGCCAGCCCGACAGCCCAGGGTGGAAACACCATATATTTT
.	TRBV15	TRBJ1-4	TRBD1	CATSRDSTGEKLFF	TGTGCCACCAGCAGAGATTCGACAGGGGAAAAACTGTTTTTT
.	TRBV11-2	TRBJ1-3	.	CASSPNIGNTIYF	TGTGCCAGCAGCCCAAACATTGGAAACACCATATATTTT
once	TRBV27	TRBJ2-1	TRBD1	CASSPNTGVYNEQFF	TGTGCCAGCAGTCCCAACACAGGGGTCTACAATGAGCAGTTCTTC
.	TRBV28	TRBJ2-1	.	CASTLPHSRGNEQFF	TGTGCCAGCACTCTACCCCACTCCCGAGGCAATGAGCAGTTCTTC
.	TRBV19	TRBJ2-1	.	CASSTTGSPYNEQFF	TGTGCCAGTAGTACAACAGGGTCTCCCTACAATGAGCAGTTCTTC
.	TRBV27	TRBJ2-7	.	CASSFQGSYEQYF	TGTGCCAGCAGTTTTCAGGGGTCCTACGAGCAGTACTTC
few	TRBV5-1	TRBJ1-6	.	CASSLDRVVNSPLHF	TGCGCCAGCAGCTTGGACAGGGTTGTTAATTCACCCCTCCACTTT
.	TRBV19	TRBJ1-3	.	CASRRLGGPTGNTIYF	TGTGCCAGTAGGAGGCTGGGAGGGCCGACTGGAAACACCATATATTTT
once	TRBV14	TRBJ2-5	TRBD2	CASSQNLLAGGRGETQYF	TGTGCCAGCAGCCAAAACCTACTAGCGGGAGGGCGTGGAGAGACCCAGTACTTC
.	TRBV27	TRBJ2-7	TRBD2	CASSSGLSSYEQYF	TGTGCCAGCAGTTCGGGACTAAGCTCCTACGAGCAGTACTTC
.	TRBV11-3	TRBJ2-1	TRBD2	CASSLETSGYNEQFF	TGTGCCAGCAGCTTAGAGACTAGCGGATACAATGAGCAGTTCTTC
few	TRBV6-2/TRBV6-3	TRBJ2-1	.	CASSQTSRSGYYEQFF	TGTGCCAGCAGCCAAACTTCTCGCAGCGGGTACTATGAGCAGTTCTTC
.	TRBV5-5	TRBJ1-5	TRBD1	CASSQGQGDRQPQHF	TGTGCCAGCAGCCAGGGACAGGGGGACCGTCAGCCCCAGCATTTT
.	TRBV4-3	TRBJ2-7	.	CASSQARQRSYEQYF	TGCGCCAGCAGCCAAGCAAGACAGCGCTCCTACGAGCAGTACTTC
.	TRBV3-1/TRBV3-2	TRBJ2-3	.	CASSREGEQKTDTQYF	TGTGCCAGCAGCCGGGAGGGGGAGCAGAAGACAGATACGCAGTATTTT
.	TRBV7-2	TRBJ2-7	TRBD1	CASSYKTGSGEQYF	TGTGCCAGCAGCTATAAGACAGGGTCGGGCGAGCAGTACTTC
.	TRBV18	TRBJ1-1	.	CASSPFPNTEAFF	TGTGCCAGCTCACCTTTCCCTAACACTGAAGCTTTCTTT
many	TRBV2	TRBJ1-1	.	CASSVTVNTEAFF	TGTGCCAGCAGTGTTACGGTGAACACTGAAGCTTTCTTT
.	TRBV10-2	TRBJ2-1	.	CASSVGGNEQFF	TGCGCCAGCAGTGTTGGAGGCAATGAGCAGTTCTTC
once	TRBV7-2	TRBJ2-2	TRBD2	CASSLGGRVTGELFF	TGTGCCAGCAGCTTAGGCGGGAGGGTCACCGGGGAGCTGTTTTTT
.	TRBV18	TRBJ2-1	.	CASSPKARTQNNEQFF	TGTGCCAGCTCACCAAAAGCCAGGACTCAAAACAATGAGCAGTTCTTC
.	TRBV9	TRBJ2-1	TRBD2	CASSVDGRFTYNEQFF	TGTGCCAGCAGCGTCGACGGGAGGTTCACCTACAATGAGCAGTTCTTC
.	TRBV28	TRBJ1-1	.	CASTTPSGMSEAFF	TGTGCCAGCACCACACCCTCGGGAATGAGTGAAGCTTTCTTT
.	TRBV7-8	TRBJ2-3	TRBD2	CASSRLAGVGTDTQYF	TGTGCCAGCAGCAGACTAGCGGGAGTGGGAACAGATACGCAGTATTTT
few	TRBV5-5	TRBJ1-1	.	CASSPRGMNTEAFF	TGTGCCAGCAGCCCCCGGGGGATGAACACTGAAGCTTTCTTT
once	TRBV18	TRBJ1-5	.	CASQRSGDNQPQHF	TGTGCCAGCCAGAGGTCGGGGGACAATCAGCCCCAGCATTTT
.	TRBV9	TRBJ2-7	.	CASSVVQGGEQYF	TGTGCCAGCAGCGTAGTTCAGGGTGGCGAGCAGTACTTC
.	TRBV18	TRBJ2-2	.	CASSLAVQGIVGELFF	TGTGCCAGCTCACTGGCAGTTCAGGGTATCGTCGGGGAGCTGTTTTTT
.	TRBV6-5	TRBJ2-5	.	CATSLGRETQYF	TGTGCCACCTCCCTTGGGCGAGAGACCCAGTACTTC
.	TRBV27	TRBJ2-4	.	CASSSLSSGLAKNIQYF	TGTGCCAGCAGTTCCCTTAGTAGCGGCCTAGCCAAAAACATTCAGTACTTC
once	TRBV24-1	TRBJ1-5	TRBD1	CATSVGQSSLGNQPQHF	TGTGCCACCAGTGTGGGACAGAGCTCTCTCGGCAATCAGCCCCAGCATTTT
.	TRBV6-4	TRBJ2-1	TRBD2	CASSRLADSYNEQFF	TGTGCCAGCTCCCGACTAGCGGACTCCTACAATGAGCAGTTCTTC
.	TRBV30	TRBJ1-3	.	CAWRRDLSGNTIYF	TGTGCCTGGAGACGGGATCTCTCTGGAAACACCATATATTTT
.	TRBV19	TRBJ2-1	TRBD2	CASSMMGGPWNEQFF	TGTGCCAGTAGTATGATGGGAGGGCCCTGGAATGAGCAGTTCTTC
many	TRBV19	TRBJ2-1	.	CASATDFGHEQFF	TGTGCCAGTGCTACGGACTTTGGCCATGAGCAGTTCTTC
.	TRBV6-5	TRBJ1-2	.	CASSSSERAGGYTF	.
.	TRBV30	TRBJ2-5	.	CAWSKEDVGYRTQYF	TGTGCCTGGAGTAAGGAGGACGTGGGGTACAGGACCCAGTACTTC
.	TRBV27	TRBJ2-7	.	CASSFREKSSEQYF	TGTGCCAGCAGTTTTCGGGAAAAATCCTCCGAGCAGTACTTC
.	TRBV5-1	TRBJ2-2	.	CASSLAGNTGELFF	TGCGCCAGCAGCTTGGCGGGGAACACCGGGGAGCTGTTTTTT
.	TRBV7-8	TRBJ2-1	.	CASSPDGGSYNEQFF	TGTGCCAGCAGCCCGGACGGGGGCTCCTACAATGAGCAGTTCTTC
.	TRBV5-4	TRBJ1-4	.	CASSLEGLSEKLFF	TGTGCCAGCAGCTTGGAAGGACTTAGTGAAAAACTGTTTTTT
once	TRBV11-2	TRBJ2-6	TRBD1	CASPGTGSSGANVLTF	TGTGCCAGCCCCGGGACAGGCTCCTCTGGGGCCAACGTCCTGACTTTC
once	TRBV4-1	TRBJ2-2	.	CASSQFSLAWTGELFF	TGCGCCAGCAGCCAATTTTCCCTAGCATGGACCGGGGAGCTGTTTTTT
.	TRBV12-3/TRBV12-4	TRBJ2-7	TRBD1	CASSTRQGDEQYF	TGTGCCAGCAGTACGAGACAGGGGGACGAGCAGTACTTC
.	TRBV19	TRBJ2-2	TRBD2	CASRVSGRRTGELFF	TGTGCCAGTAGGGTGAGCGGGAGAAGGACCGGGGAGCTGTTTTTT
.	TRBV9	TRBJ2-1	.	CASSPSKLVSKFF	TGTGCCAGCAGCCCGAGCAAACTAGTTTCCAAGTTCTTC
.	TRBV2	TRBJ1-1	.	CASSNLAVSRNTEAFF	TGTGCCAGCAGTAATTTGGCAGTTTCCCGTAACACTGAAGCTTTCTTT
.	TRBV20-1	TRBJ1-2	.	CSASHLSGGRYGYTF	TGCAGTGCTAGTCATCTTTCGGGGGGCCGCTATGGCTACACCTTC
.	TRBV7-9	TRBJ2-7	.	CASSPVSSYEQYF	TGTGCCAGCAGCCCTGTATCTTCCTACGAGCAGTACTTC
.	TRBV6-5	TRBJ2-7	.	CASSYRELYEQYF	TGTGCCAGCAGTTACCGGGAGTTGTACGAGCAGTACTTC
.	TRBV5-8	TRBJ1-5	.	CASSQGLLEPQHF	TGTGCCAGCAGCCAGGGACTCTTGGAGCCCCAGCATTTT
.	TRBV28	TRBJ1-2	.	CASSLSGRAGGYTF	TGTGCCAGCAGTTTATCGGGCAGGGCAGGAGGCTACACCTTC
.	TRBV5-6	TRBJ1-2	.	CASSLTGRYGYTF	TGTGCCAGCAGCTTGACAGGGCGATATGGCTACACCTTC
.	TRBV19	TRBJ1-5	.	CASKRRSGGGNQPQHF	TGTGCTAGTAAGAGACGCTCGGGGGGTGGCAATCAGCCCCAGCATTTT
.	TRBV4-1	TRBJ2-7	TRBD2	CASSRIAGPSYEQYF	TGCGCCAGCAGCCGGATAGCGGGACCATCCTACGAGCAGTACTTC
.	TRBV29-1	TRBJ1-5	TRBD1	CSVRDSYSNQPQHF	TGCAGCGTTCGGGACAGCTATAGCAATCAGCCCCAGCATTTT
.	TRBV28	TRBJ2-5	.	CASSSGGQGGETQYF	TGTGCCAGCAGTTCGGGAGGACAGGGAGGGGAGACCCAGTACTTC
.	TRBV27	TRBJ2-3	.	CASRISDTSTDTQYF	TGTGCCAGCAGGATCAGCGATACTAGCACAGATACGCAGTATTTT